This T cell receptor (beta chain) was captured by sequencing in a study of early T cells in non-severe SARS-CoV-2 infection. Study details: Sequencing input comprised bulk RNA from unsorted whole blood; chain pairing was not available.

In germline, CDR1 is SQVTM, CDR2 ANQGSEA. The CDR3 totals 12 residues. The germline V and J ends were trimmed by 5 bases and 10 bases, with 12 bases remaining between them. Unique molecular identifiers (one per individual cDNA molecule) were attached. MiXCR, applied by TCRdb to the 5' RACE reads, yields one record per CDR3 protein. Among tens of thousands of distinct CDR3 sequences listed, over 9.5% were seen once. The V gene is TRBV29-1, the J gene TRBJ1-6, with D perhaps matching TRBD1 (6 bases). The material sequenced was whole blood. The sequence came from an adult who was a healthcare worker with PCR-confirmed SARS-CoV-2 infection or an uninfected control (not recorded which). CDR3 nucleotide sequence: TGCAGCGTTTGGACAGTTGGATCACCCCTCCACTTT. Translating gives CSVWTVGSPLHF.